Sequencing of this T cell receptor beta chain was carried out in a study of CD8 T cells in ankylosing spondylitis. The CDR3 extends over 14 amino acids. Looked up from germline, CDR1 is KGHSH and CDR2 is LQKENI. Trimming cost V 5 bases and J 10 bases; bases outside gene matches: 5. Details on this clonotype: The antigen is unknown.

Findings of the study overall: Ankylosing spondylitis blood seemed to carry a telltale TCR beta motif made of under 10 highly homologous variants.

One entry per CDR3 protein results from TCRdb running MiXCR on the 5' RACE reads. This table holds more than 600,000 distinct CDR3 sequences, around 17% found once. The TCR was taken from a male donor with ankylosing spondylitis. The source material was blood, either unsorted or a sorted T cell fraction (not recorded which). The V call is TRBV18, the J call TRBJ2-2; the match to TRBD1 covers 12 bases. This chain's CDR3 is CASSSGTGGAELFF. In DNA, the CDR3 is TGTGCCAGCTCATCCGGGACAGGGGGCGCGGAGCTGTTTTTT.